The 25 T cell receptor beta chains below were found in one sample sequenced in a study of cytomegalovirus exposure and HLA in healthy donors. Sequencing used immunoSEQ multiplex PCR; TCRdb keeps in-frame clones, though not all of them. The sample shows some 64,000 clones, around 97% of them seen only once. The sequenced sample consisted of PBMCs. These receptors originate from a woman under 30 in good health and CMV-seropositive.

This clone was detected once. CDR3: CASSVVGDQETQYF. DNA for the CDR3: TGTGCCAGCAGCGTAGTAGGGGACCAAGAGACCCAGTACTTC. The chain combines TRBV9 with TRBJ2-5; D may be TRBD1 (5 bases). Germline CDR1 SGDLS, CDR2 YYNGEE. The CDR3 has 14 amino acids. V was trimmed by 0 bases and J by 0 bases, leaving 6 bases between them.

The CDR3 nucleotides read TGTGCCTGGGGTCCCAGGGGTGGATGGACTGAAGCTTTCTTT. As protein: CAWGPRGGWTEAFF. The V gene is TRBV30, the J gene TRBJ1-1; perhaps TRBD1 as D (6 bases). CDR3 length: 14 residues. The germline V gene has CDR1 GTSNPN and CDR2 SVGIG (reference sequence). Deletions cut 5 bases from V and 5 bases from J, with 18 bases between.

This clone appeared a single time. V usage is TRBV15 and J usage is TRBJ2-7; 12 bases are a match to TRBD2. Germline V gene data show CDR1 as LNHNV and CDR2 as YYDKDF (reference sequence). J lost 5 bases, V lost 2 bases, and 4 bases had no gene match. There are 15 residues in the CDR3. The CDR3 is CATSRRTSGKDEQYF. As DNA, the CDR3 is TGTGCCACCAGCAGAAGGACTAGCGGGAAGGACGAGCAGTACTTC.

The table lists this clone with a few counts. This chain links TRBV6-4 with TRBJ2-3, with TRBD2 as a possible D gene (5 bases). Germline lookup yields CDR1 MRHNA and CDR2 SNTAGT. The V end lost 3 bases, the J end lost 3 bases, and 10 bases lay between the germline ends. This CDR3 region has 14 residues. The DNA of the CDR3 is TGTGCCAGCAGTGAAGAGGGAGAGACAGATACGCAGTATTTT. Amino acid sequence: CASSEEGETDTQYF.

The chain recombines TRBV28 with TRBJ1-1, with D uncertain. The V and J ends lost 8 bases and 1 base respectively, with 11 bases between them. Germline lookup yields CDR1 MDHEN and CDR2 SYDVKM. The CDR3 totals 13 residues. This chain's CDR3 is CASSQLGNTEAFF. The CDR3 coding sequence is TGTGCCAGCTCACAGTTGGGGAACACTGAAGCTTTCTTT.

This chain joins TRBV9 and TRBJ2-3; 10 bases are shared with TRBD2. The length of the CDR3 is 17 residues. Germline V gene lookup returns CDR1 SGDLS and CDR2 YYNGEE. The V gene end was trimmed by 0 bases and the J gene end by 3 bases; junction bases not matched to a gene: 7. CDR3 sequence (DNA): TGTGCCAGCAGCGTAGATCCCAGCGGGAGGGCGACAGATACGCAGTATTTT. Protein sequence: CASSVDPSGRATDTQYF.

The V call is TRBV6-1, the J call TRBJ2-5, with 7 bases that match TRBD2. Losses at the gene ends were 0 bases for V and 5 bases for J; bases not matched to a gene: 9. This CDR3 region has 16 residues. The germline gives CDR1 MNHNS, CDR2 SASEGT. The CDR3 loop is CASSEAGLAEWETQYF. For the CDR3, the DNA is TGTGCCAGCAGTGAAGCTGGGCTAGCGGAGTGGGAGACCCAGTACTTC.

J is TRBJ1-1 and V is TRBV5-6; D possibly corresponds to TRBD1 (5 bases). The CDR3 has 12 residues. Germline V CDR1 and CDR2: SGHDT, YYEEEE. V shed 4 bases and J shed 1 base, with 5 bases lying between them. CDR3 coding DNA: TGTGCCAGCAGCGACAGGAACACTGAAGCTTTCTTT. Translated: CASSDRNTEAFF.

A single count supports this clone. V is TRBV4-1 and J is TRBJ1-2; the D gene is possibly TRBD1 (5 bases). CDR3 length equals 15 residues. Germline V gene data show CDR1 as MGHRA and CDR2 as YSYEKL. V was shortened by 6 bases and J by 0 bases, with 14 bases between the two germline ends. The CDR3: CASSRGPLPNYGYTF. Written as DNA, the CDR3 is TGCGCCAGCAGTAGGGGTCCCTTACCTAACTATGGCTACACCTTC.

The chain carries TRBV15 and TRBJ1-4; TRBD1 is a possible D gene (6 bases). The germline gives CDR1 LNHNV, CDR2 YYDKDF (reference sequence). The CDR3 is made up of 16 amino acids. V was shortened by 0 bases and J by 5 bases, with 13 bases between the two germline ends. Here the CDR3 reads CATSRDSRGRNEKLFF. CDR3 nucleotides: TGTGCCACCAGCAGAGATAGCAGGGGCAGAAATGAAAAACTGTTTTTT.

This clone has just one count. V is TRBV19 and J is TRBJ2-1; 10 nucleotides align to TRBD2. The J segment lost 5 bases and the V segment lost 6 bases, leaving 4 bases of the junction unmatched. The CDR3 consists of 14 residues. Germline CDR1 reads LNHDA; CDR2 reads SQIVND (reference sequence). The chain's CDR3 is CASSLAGANNEQFF. DNA for the CDR3: TGTGCCAGTAGCCTAGCGGGAGCGAACAATGAGCAGTTCTTC.

V gene TRBV6-5 combines with J gene TRBJ1-1; weak D call: TRBD1 (6 bases). V was clipped by 2 bases and J by 7 bases, with 11 bases between them. This CDR3 is 13 amino acids long. Looked up from germline, CDR1 is MNHEY and CDR2 is SVGAGI. The CDR3, as DNA: TGTGCCAGCAGTTACAGCAGGGGTGATGAAGCTTTCTTT. It codes for CASSYSRGDEAFF.

The chain combines TRBV14 with TRBJ2-1, with 9 bases that match TRBD2. CDR3 length: 18 residues. Trimming cost V 1 base and J 7 bases; bases outside gene matches: 14. From germline, CDR1 is SGHDN and CDR2 FVKESK. The CDR3 region has the DNA TGTGCCAGCAGCCAAGCGTGGCTAGCGGGGAAGGAAAGGAATGAGCAGTTCTTC. Translating it yields CASSQAWLAGKERNEQFF.

This clone was found once. Other DNA sequences of this sample code for an identical CDR3. The J gene is TRBJ2-2, the V gene TRBV7-2; 14 bases are shared with TRBD2. Germline CDR1 and CDR2: SGHTA and FQGNSA. The CDR3 consists of 15 residues. Trimming at V came to 3 bases and at J to 7 bases, leaving 1 base not matched to a gene. CDR3 DNA sequence: TGTGCCAGCAGCTTGGGACTAGCGGGAGTCGGGGAGCTGTTTTTT. Its translation is CASSLGLAGVGELFF. The variable domain in full, with the rest retrieved from reference TRBV7-2 and TRBJ2-2, is GAGVSQSPSNKVTEKGKDVELRCDPISGHTALYWYRQSLGQGLEFLIYFQGNSAPDKSGLPSDRFSAERTGGSVSTLTIQRTQQEDSAVYLCASSLGLAGVGELFFGEGSRLTVL.

V gene TRBV27 combines with J gene TRBJ2-7; D is unresolved. V lost 2 bases to trimming and J lost 2 bases, with 13 bases between them. Germline V gene lookup returns CDR1 MNHEY and CDR2 SMNVEV (reference sequence). CDR3 length: 15 amino acids. The CDR3 reads CASSLGDSFTYEQYF. CDR3 coding DNA: TGTGCCAGCAGTTTAGGCGACTCCTTCACCTACGAGCAGTACTTC.

The chain couples TRBV6-1 to TRBJ2-7; D not certain. Germline V gene sequence: CDR1 MNHNS, CDR2 SASEGT. This CDR3 spans 14 amino acids. The germline V and J ends were trimmed by 3 bases and 10 bases, with 19 bases remaining between them. The CDR3 sequence: CASSDSAPARLQYF. In DNA, the CDR3 is TGTGCCAGCAGTGACTCGGCCCCTGCGAGGTTACAGTACTTC.

V usage is TRBV27 and J usage is TRBJ2-1, with TRBD2 matching over 11 bases. V shed 7 bases, J shed 7 bases, and the junction held 6 bases outside the gene matches. Looked up from germline, CDR1 is MNHEY and CDR2 is SMNVEV (reference sequence). This CDR3 is built from 14 residues. CDR3 loop: CASTIAGGKNEQFF. The CDR3 nucleotides read TGTGCCAGCACCATAGCGGGAGGGAAGAATGAGCAGTTCTTC.

The chain carries TRBV18 and TRBJ1-1; no clear D. Germline V gene sequence: CDR1 KGHSH, CDR2 LQKENI. CDR3 length equals 14 residues. With 3 bases removed from V and 4 bases from J, the gap between germline ends came to 12 bases. The CDR3 DNA reads as TGTGCCAGCTCACCCACCTCGGGGATCACTGAAGCTTTCTTT. Its protein product is CASSPTSGITEAFF.

This clone was recorded only once. The chain links TRBV7-9 to TRBJ2-1; weak D call: TRBD2 (6 bases). The germline V gene has CDR1 SEHNR and CDR2 FQNEAQ (reference sequence). This CDR3 contains 12 residues. V lost 1 base, J lost 12 bases, and 10 bases lay in between. The CDR3 DNA is TGTGCCAGCAGCTTAGTGGAGGGGTCGCAGTTCTTC. It translates to CASSLVEGSQFF.

The chain employs TRBV4-2 and TRBJ2-5; 7 bases match TRBD2. V lost 4 bases and J lost 0; bases outside the gene matches: 11. Germline CDR1 is LGHNA and CDR2 is YNFKEQ. The CDR3 is 17 amino acids. Here the CDR3 DNA reads TGTGCCAGCAGCCCCCTAATCGGGGGGAGGAACCAAGAGACCCAGTACTTC. This translates into CASSPLIGGRNQETQYF.

This chain links TRBV7-9 with TRBJ2-5; D perhaps matches TRBD1 (6 bases). The CDR3 spans 16 residues. CDR1 SEHNR and CDR2 FQNEAQ come from the germline V gene (reference sequence). V lost 4 bases, J lost 5 bases, and 20 bases lay in between. The DNA of the CDR3 is TGTGCCAGCAGCTCCCATGCACAGGGTTTGGAGGAGACCCAGTACTTC. Translated: CASSSHAQGLEETQYF.

This clone occurred once. The CDR3 DNA follows: TGTGCCAGCAGTCCGGACAGTTCGGATTTTGGCTACACCTTC. Protein sequence: CASSPDSSDFGYTF. This rearrangement joins TRBV6-6 to TRBJ1-2; tentatively, D is TRBD1 (6 bases). The germline gives CDR1 MNHNY, CDR2 SVGAGI (reference sequence). V gave up 5 bases and J gave up 7 bases, with 17 bases separating them. This CDR3 has 14 residues.

V is TRBV19 and J is TRBJ2-2; 11 positions match TRBD1. V shed 5 bases, J shed 3 bases, and the junction held 17 bases outside the gene matches. The CDR3 has 20 residues. Germline V gives CDR1 LNHDA, CDR2 SQIVND (reference sequence). CDR3 DNA sequence: TGTGCCAGTAGTCCAGAAAGAGTTTGGGGACAGGGGGGATACACCGGGGAGCTGTTTTTT. Translating gives CASSPERVWGQGGYTGELFF.

This sequence joins TRBV5-6 and TRBJ2-5; 7 bases map to TRBD1. The length of the CDR3 is 18 residues. Per the germline V gene, CDR1 is SGHDT and CDR2 is YYEEEE. J lost 7 bases, V lost 1 base, and 19 bases had no gene match. The CDR3 is CASSLRWAAGTEIVTQYF. As DNA, the CDR3 is TGTGCCAGCAGCTTGAGGTGGGCAGCCGGGACAGAGATAGTGACCCAGTACTTC.

J is TRBJ2-3 and V is TRBV28, with 13 bases identical to TRBD2. Germline assignment: CDR1 MDHEN and CDR2 SYDVKM. The CDR3 runs to 17 residues. J lost 2 bases, V lost 6 bases, and 8 bases had no gene match. CDR3 DNA sequence: TGTGCCAGCAGCTCCGGGACTAGCGGGATCAACACAGATACGCAGTATTTT. It codes for CASSSGTSGINTDTQYF.